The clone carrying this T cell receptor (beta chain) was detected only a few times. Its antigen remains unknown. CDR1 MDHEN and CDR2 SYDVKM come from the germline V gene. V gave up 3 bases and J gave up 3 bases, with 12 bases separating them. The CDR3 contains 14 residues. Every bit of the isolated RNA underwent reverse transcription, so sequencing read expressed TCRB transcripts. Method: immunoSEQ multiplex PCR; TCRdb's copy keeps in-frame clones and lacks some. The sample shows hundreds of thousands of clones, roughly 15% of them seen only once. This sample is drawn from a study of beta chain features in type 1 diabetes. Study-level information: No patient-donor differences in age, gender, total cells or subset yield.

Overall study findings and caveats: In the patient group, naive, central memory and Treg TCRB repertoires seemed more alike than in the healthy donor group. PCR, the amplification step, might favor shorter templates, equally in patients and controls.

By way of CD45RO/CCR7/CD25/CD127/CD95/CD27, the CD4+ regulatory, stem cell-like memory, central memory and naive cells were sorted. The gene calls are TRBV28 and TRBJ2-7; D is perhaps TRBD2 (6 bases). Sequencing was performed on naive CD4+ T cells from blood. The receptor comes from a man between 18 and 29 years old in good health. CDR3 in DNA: TGTGCCAGCAGTTTGGTCGGGAGTCGCTACGAGCAGTACTTC. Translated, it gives CASSLVGSRYEQYF.